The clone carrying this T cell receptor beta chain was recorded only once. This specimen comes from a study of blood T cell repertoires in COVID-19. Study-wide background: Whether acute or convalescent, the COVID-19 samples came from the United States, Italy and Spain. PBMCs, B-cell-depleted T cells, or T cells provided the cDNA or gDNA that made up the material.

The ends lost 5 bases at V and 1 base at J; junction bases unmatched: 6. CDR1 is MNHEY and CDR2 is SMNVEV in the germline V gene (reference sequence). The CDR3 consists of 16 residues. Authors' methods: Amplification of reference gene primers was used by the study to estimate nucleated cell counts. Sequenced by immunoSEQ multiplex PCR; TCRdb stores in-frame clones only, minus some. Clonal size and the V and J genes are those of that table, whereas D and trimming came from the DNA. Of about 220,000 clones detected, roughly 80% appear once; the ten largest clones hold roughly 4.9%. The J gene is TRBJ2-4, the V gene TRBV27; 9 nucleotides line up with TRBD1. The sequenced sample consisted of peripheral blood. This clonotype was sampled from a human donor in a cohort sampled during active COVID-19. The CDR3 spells CASSDTGGLAKNIQYF. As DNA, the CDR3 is TGTGCCAGCAGTGATACAGGGGGCCTCGCCAAAAACATTCAGTACTTC.